This record concerns one T cell receptor beta chain sequence. Generated by immunoSEQ multiplex PCR, the TCRdb table keeps only in-frame clones and is missing some. Here the sample spans roughly 150,000 clones, roughly 85% being singletons. Which cohort a participant joined came from the clinical history participants gave. Recovery meant two consecutive negative NP/OP PCR tests, professional clearance, or resolved symptoms. Looked up from germline, CDR1 is PRHDT and CDR2 is FYEKMQ (reference sequence). The CDR3 runs to 16 residues. Germline trimming cut 5 bases from V and 7 bases from J; bases unmatched to any gene: 8. The data were taken from a study of blood T cell repertoires in COVID-19. As for the study in general: Researchers got acute and convalescent COVID-19 samples from the United States, Italy and Spain.

This TCR was recovered from a man in his 60s who had recovered from COVID-19. The chain joins TRBV13 to TRBJ2-1; 13 nucleotides agree with TRBD2. Sample: PBMCs or T cells enriched from blood (not recorded which). CDR3: CASSQLAGGRYNEQFF. CDR3 nucleotides: TGTGCCAGCAGCCAACTAGCGGGGGGGCGTTATAATGAGCAGTTCTTC.